One and the same sample provided the 21 T cell receptor beta chains below, sequenced in a study of blood T cells in healthy people across ages. Together with a sample-barcoded 5' primer, a J-beta primer mix was included in a second PCR lasting roughly 6 to 12 cycles. TCRdb independently ran MiXCR on the 5' RACE reads; one entry per CDR3 protein. The repertoire has about 1.4 million distinct CDR3 sequences, approximately 59% of them found once; the top ten carry over 6.5%. The sequencing sample was made of blood. The receptor set was obtained from a young man in good health.

V usage is TRBV25-1 and J usage is TRBJ1-2, with a possible D match to TRBD1 (5 bases). Trimming stripped 6 bases from V and 8 bases from J, with 16 bases between. This CDR3 region has 13 residues. Germline V gene sequence: CDR1 MGHDK, CDR2 SYGVNS. The CDR3 nucleotides read TGTGCCAGCAGGCAAGGGGTCGGAGACGGCTACACCTTC. Its protein is CASRQGVGDGYTF.

The chain is built from TRBV20-1 and TRBJ2-4; possibly TRBD2 for D (6 bases). The germline gives CDR1 DFQATT, CDR2 SNEGSKA (reference sequence). The CDR3 has 12 residues. CDR3 loop: CGGAGGKNIQYF. DNA of the CDR3: TGCGGTGGAGCCGGAGGGAAAAACATTCAGTACTTC.

The gene calls are TRBV6-2 or TRBV6-3 and TRBJ2-7, with D possibly being TRBD1 (6 bases). The CDR3 length is 13 residues. Germline lookup yields CDR1 MNHEY and CDR2 SVGEGT. Between the trimmed V and J ends, which lost 2 bases and 7 bases, there was a span of 12 bases. DNA of the CDR3: TGTGCCAGCAGTTACGGACAGTTGATGGAGCAGTACTTC. Its translation is CASSYGQLMEQYF.

The V call is TRBV29-1, the J call TRBJ2-7; tentative D call: TRBD2 (5 bases). Trimming left V 0 bases short and J 0 bases short, with 12 bases between. CDR1 is SQVTM, CDR2 ANQGSEA, per germline. The CDR3 sequence is 15 residues long. DNA for the CDR3: TGCAGCGTTGAAGACGGGCTAGCCAGCTCCTACGAGCAGTACTTC. It codes for CSVEDGLASSYEQYF.

V and J are TRBV6-5 and TRBJ2-1; a weak D match, TRBD1 (6 bases). The germline V gene encodes CDR1 MNHEY and CDR2 SVGAGI. The CDR3 extends over 12 amino acids. V lost 6 bases, J lost 10 bases, and 13 bases lay in between. This CDR3 reads CASSRTGREQFF. The CDR3 DNA sequence: TGTGCCAGCAGCCGAACAGGGCGCGAGCAGTTCTTC.

The chain uses TRBV9 and TRBJ1-2; D remains ambiguous. Germline assignment: CDR1 SGDLS and CDR2 YYNGEE. V was clipped by 0 bases and J by 8 bases, with 5 bases between them. The CDR3 contains 11 residues. The CDR3 bases are TGTGCCAGCAGCGTAGGAAGCGGCTACACCTTC. Translated: CASSVGSGYTF.

The chain carries TRBV28 and TRBJ1-2; D unclear. Germline V gene sequence: CDR1 MDHEN, CDR2 SYDVKM. The CDR3 has 14 amino acids. The V end was cut by 2 bases, the J end by 8 bases, with 15 bases between. DNA for the CDR3: TGTGCCAGCAGTTTACTTACGACGACGTGGGGCTACACCTTC. As protein: CASSLLTTTWGYTF.

This clonotype was seen a handful of times. V usage is TRBV12-3 or TRBV12-4 and J usage is TRBJ2-7, with 10 positions matching TRBD1. The CDR3 spans 16 residues. Unmatched junction bases numbered 11, after V lost 4 bases and J lost 5 bases. CDR3 DNA sequence: TGTGCCAGCAGTTCCTGGGGAGGGACAGGGGTACACGAGCAGTACTTC. Protein product: CASSSWGGTGVHEQYF.

The chain joins TRBV6-5 to TRBJ1-1; tentatively, D is TRBD1 (6 bases). Trimming stripped 2 bases from V and 7 bases from J, with 14 bases between. Germline values: CDR1 MNHEY, CDR2 SVGAGI. This CDR3 comprises 14 residues. CDR3 nucleotide sequence: TGTGCCAGCAGTTACACCCCAGGGGCGAGTGAAGCTTTCTTT. Encoded protein: CASSYTPGASEAFF.

This clonotype was seen a handful of times. This chain connects TRBV12-3 or TRBV12-4 to TRBJ2-4, with a possible D match to TRBD2 (6 bases). Trimming removed 3 bases at V and 6 bases at J, with 9 bases between. This CDR3 region has 13 residues. The CDR3 here is CASSFWRGNIQYF. Written as DNA, the CDR3 is TGTGCCAGCAGTTTTTGGCGGGGAAACATTCAGTACTTC.

This chain joins TRBV29-1 and TRBJ2-2; tentative D call: TRBD1 (5 bases). V lost 6 bases and J lost 6, with 14 bases in between. The CDR3 runs to 13 residues. In germline, CDR1 is SQVTM, CDR2 ANQGSEA. This CDR3 is CSVAGRVAGELFF. CDR3 DNA: TGCAGCGTAGCCGGCAGGGTGGCCGGGGAGCTGTTTTTT.

J is TRBJ2-1 and V is TRBV2; a weak D match, TRBD1 (7 bases). V lost 3 bases and J 4 bases, leaving 16 bases between the germline ends. Germline loops: CDR1 SNHLY, CDR2 FYNNEI. The CDR3 loop spans 16 amino acids. In DNA, the CDR3 is TGTGCCAGCAGTGAGGGGGGAATGGGACAGTACAATGAGCAGTTCTTC. Its translation: CASSEGGMGQYNEQFF.

CDR3 sequence: CASSFRQSRNTEAFF. The CDR3 region has the DNA TGTGCCAGCAGCTTCCGACAGTCGAGGAACACTGAAGCTTTCTTT. The chain uses TRBV7-4 and TRBJ1-1; the D gene is possibly TRBD1 (5 bases). Looked up from germline, CDR1 is SGHVT and CDR2 is SQSDAQ. The CDR3 consists of 15 residues. Trimming took off 3 bases at V and 1 base at J, with 12 bases between the two ends. Variable domain in full (rest from reference TRBV7-4 and TRBJ1-1): GAGVSQSPRYKVAKRGRDVALRCDSISGHVTLYWYRQTLGQGSEVLTYSQSDAQRDKSGRPSGRFSAERPERSVSTLKIQRTEQGDSAVYLCASSFRQSRNTEAFFGQGTRLTVV.

The chain uses TRBV27 and TRBJ1-1, with D possibly being TRBD1 (6 bases). This CDR3 has 12 residues. Germline-derived CDR1 and CDR2 are MNHEY and SMNVEV (reference sequence). Trimming took 5 bases from V and 10 from J, leaving 14 bases between them. This CDR3 is CASSPPNRAAFF. CDR3 sequence (DNA): TGTGCCAGCAGTCCTCCCAACAGGGCAGCTTTCTTT.

This chain links TRBV20-1 with TRBJ2-7; D remains ambiguous. This CDR3 contains 12 residues. V lost 6 bases, J lost 5 bases, and 14 bases lay in between. Germline lookup yields CDR1 DFQATT and CDR2 SNEGSKA (reference sequence). CDR3 region: CSANGPAHEQYF. The CDR3 region has the DNA TGCAGTGCGAATGGGCCAGCGCACGAGCAGTACTTC.

The chain combines TRBV5-8 with TRBJ2-1; weak D call: TRBD2 (6 bases). Deletions cut 0 bases from V and 6 bases from J, with 13 bases between. The CDR3 spans 15 residues. Germline lookup yields CDR1 SGHTS and CDR2 YDEGEE. As DNA, the CDR3 is TGTGCCAGCAGCTTGGAAGGGGACTGGGGCAATGAGCAGTTCTTC. Protein product: CASSLEGDWGNEQFF.

The rearrangement links TRBV29-1 to TRBJ1-1; the D gene is possibly TRBD1 (5 bases). Germline CDR1 reads SQVTM; CDR2 reads ANQGSEA. V was clipped by 2 bases and J by 0 bases, with 10 bases between them. The CDR3 has 14 residues. CDR3 in amino acids: CSVERAGMNTEAFF. CDR3 DNA: TGCAGCGTTGAACGGGCAGGGATGAACACTGAAGCTTTCTTT.

The chain couples TRBV4-1 to TRBJ2-7; tentatively, D is TRBD2 (5 bases). There are 17 residues in the CDR3. Per the germline V gene, CDR1 is MGHRA and CDR2 is YSYEKL. Trimming removed 1 base at V and 3 bases at J, with 19 bases between. The CDR3 loop is CASSQVAGVHTSYEQYF. In DNA, the CDR3 is TGCGCCAGCAGCCAAGTCGCCGGGGTCCATACGAGCTACGAGCAGTACTTC.

J is TRBJ1-1 and V is TRBV4-1, with D possibly being TRBD1 (6 bases). The V gene lost 1 base and the J gene lost 1 base, with 10 bases spanning the gap. Germline CDR1 MGHRA, CDR2 YSYEKL. CDR3 length: 15 residues. The CDR3 protein is CASSQALGGNTEAFF. In DNA, the CDR3 is TGCGCCAGCAGCCAAGCCTTAGGGGGGAACACTGAAGCTTTCTTT.

The chain links TRBV25-1 to TRBJ1-1; D is unresolved. The V gene lost 5 bases and the J gene lost 4 bases, with 14 bases spanning the gap. The CDR3 runs 14 residues. Germline CDR1 is MGHDK and CDR2 is SYGVNS. CDR3 in DNA: TGTGCCAGCAGTCCAACACGGACGGGCACTGAAGCTTTCTTT. Its protein is CASSPTRTGTEAFF.

This clonotype has more than one count but fewer than ten. The chain joins TRBV5-1 to TRBJ1-1; a possible D gene is TRBD1 (6 bases). The CDR3 has 14 amino acids. With 4 bases removed from V and 1 base from J, the gap between germline ends came to 11 bases. The V gene's germline CDR1 is SGHRS and CDR2 YFSETQ. CDR3 DNA: TGCGCCAGCAGCGGCGGGACATCGAACACTGAAGCTTTCTTT. Amino acids: CASSGGTSNTEAFF.